The T cell receptor (beta chain) described here comes from a study of CD8 T cells in ankylosing spondylitis. General study points: In reactive arthritis synovial fluid and blood, some motif variants had been reported before. Disease-associated clones were CD8+ and fairly uncommon in peripheral blood. Significant enrichment of disease-linked clones was reported in matched ankylosing spondylitis synovial fluid. Roughly eight highly homologous variants made up a TCR beta motif that seemed to typify ankylosing spondylitis blood.

Germline V gene sequence: CDR1 MGHDK, CDR2 SYGVNS. CDR3 length: 11 residues. V lost 9 bases, J lost 1 base, and 7 bases lay in between. This clonotype was picked up many times. The antigen is undetermined. The authors made TCR beta libraries by quantitative 5'-RACE with molecular barcodes. Using its own MiXCR run on the 5' RACE reads, TCRdb lists one record per CDR3 protein. This sample has 500,000 or so distinct CDR3 sequences, with 5.3% found just once. The sample was blood, either unsorted or a sorted T cell fraction (not recorded which). The clonotype was recovered from a male donor with ankylosing spondylitis. The chain has TRBV25-1 and TRBJ2-7, with D uncertain. The chain's CDR3 is CASALSYEQYF. Here the CDR3 DNA reads TGTGCCAGTGCACTATCCTACGAGCAGTACTTC.